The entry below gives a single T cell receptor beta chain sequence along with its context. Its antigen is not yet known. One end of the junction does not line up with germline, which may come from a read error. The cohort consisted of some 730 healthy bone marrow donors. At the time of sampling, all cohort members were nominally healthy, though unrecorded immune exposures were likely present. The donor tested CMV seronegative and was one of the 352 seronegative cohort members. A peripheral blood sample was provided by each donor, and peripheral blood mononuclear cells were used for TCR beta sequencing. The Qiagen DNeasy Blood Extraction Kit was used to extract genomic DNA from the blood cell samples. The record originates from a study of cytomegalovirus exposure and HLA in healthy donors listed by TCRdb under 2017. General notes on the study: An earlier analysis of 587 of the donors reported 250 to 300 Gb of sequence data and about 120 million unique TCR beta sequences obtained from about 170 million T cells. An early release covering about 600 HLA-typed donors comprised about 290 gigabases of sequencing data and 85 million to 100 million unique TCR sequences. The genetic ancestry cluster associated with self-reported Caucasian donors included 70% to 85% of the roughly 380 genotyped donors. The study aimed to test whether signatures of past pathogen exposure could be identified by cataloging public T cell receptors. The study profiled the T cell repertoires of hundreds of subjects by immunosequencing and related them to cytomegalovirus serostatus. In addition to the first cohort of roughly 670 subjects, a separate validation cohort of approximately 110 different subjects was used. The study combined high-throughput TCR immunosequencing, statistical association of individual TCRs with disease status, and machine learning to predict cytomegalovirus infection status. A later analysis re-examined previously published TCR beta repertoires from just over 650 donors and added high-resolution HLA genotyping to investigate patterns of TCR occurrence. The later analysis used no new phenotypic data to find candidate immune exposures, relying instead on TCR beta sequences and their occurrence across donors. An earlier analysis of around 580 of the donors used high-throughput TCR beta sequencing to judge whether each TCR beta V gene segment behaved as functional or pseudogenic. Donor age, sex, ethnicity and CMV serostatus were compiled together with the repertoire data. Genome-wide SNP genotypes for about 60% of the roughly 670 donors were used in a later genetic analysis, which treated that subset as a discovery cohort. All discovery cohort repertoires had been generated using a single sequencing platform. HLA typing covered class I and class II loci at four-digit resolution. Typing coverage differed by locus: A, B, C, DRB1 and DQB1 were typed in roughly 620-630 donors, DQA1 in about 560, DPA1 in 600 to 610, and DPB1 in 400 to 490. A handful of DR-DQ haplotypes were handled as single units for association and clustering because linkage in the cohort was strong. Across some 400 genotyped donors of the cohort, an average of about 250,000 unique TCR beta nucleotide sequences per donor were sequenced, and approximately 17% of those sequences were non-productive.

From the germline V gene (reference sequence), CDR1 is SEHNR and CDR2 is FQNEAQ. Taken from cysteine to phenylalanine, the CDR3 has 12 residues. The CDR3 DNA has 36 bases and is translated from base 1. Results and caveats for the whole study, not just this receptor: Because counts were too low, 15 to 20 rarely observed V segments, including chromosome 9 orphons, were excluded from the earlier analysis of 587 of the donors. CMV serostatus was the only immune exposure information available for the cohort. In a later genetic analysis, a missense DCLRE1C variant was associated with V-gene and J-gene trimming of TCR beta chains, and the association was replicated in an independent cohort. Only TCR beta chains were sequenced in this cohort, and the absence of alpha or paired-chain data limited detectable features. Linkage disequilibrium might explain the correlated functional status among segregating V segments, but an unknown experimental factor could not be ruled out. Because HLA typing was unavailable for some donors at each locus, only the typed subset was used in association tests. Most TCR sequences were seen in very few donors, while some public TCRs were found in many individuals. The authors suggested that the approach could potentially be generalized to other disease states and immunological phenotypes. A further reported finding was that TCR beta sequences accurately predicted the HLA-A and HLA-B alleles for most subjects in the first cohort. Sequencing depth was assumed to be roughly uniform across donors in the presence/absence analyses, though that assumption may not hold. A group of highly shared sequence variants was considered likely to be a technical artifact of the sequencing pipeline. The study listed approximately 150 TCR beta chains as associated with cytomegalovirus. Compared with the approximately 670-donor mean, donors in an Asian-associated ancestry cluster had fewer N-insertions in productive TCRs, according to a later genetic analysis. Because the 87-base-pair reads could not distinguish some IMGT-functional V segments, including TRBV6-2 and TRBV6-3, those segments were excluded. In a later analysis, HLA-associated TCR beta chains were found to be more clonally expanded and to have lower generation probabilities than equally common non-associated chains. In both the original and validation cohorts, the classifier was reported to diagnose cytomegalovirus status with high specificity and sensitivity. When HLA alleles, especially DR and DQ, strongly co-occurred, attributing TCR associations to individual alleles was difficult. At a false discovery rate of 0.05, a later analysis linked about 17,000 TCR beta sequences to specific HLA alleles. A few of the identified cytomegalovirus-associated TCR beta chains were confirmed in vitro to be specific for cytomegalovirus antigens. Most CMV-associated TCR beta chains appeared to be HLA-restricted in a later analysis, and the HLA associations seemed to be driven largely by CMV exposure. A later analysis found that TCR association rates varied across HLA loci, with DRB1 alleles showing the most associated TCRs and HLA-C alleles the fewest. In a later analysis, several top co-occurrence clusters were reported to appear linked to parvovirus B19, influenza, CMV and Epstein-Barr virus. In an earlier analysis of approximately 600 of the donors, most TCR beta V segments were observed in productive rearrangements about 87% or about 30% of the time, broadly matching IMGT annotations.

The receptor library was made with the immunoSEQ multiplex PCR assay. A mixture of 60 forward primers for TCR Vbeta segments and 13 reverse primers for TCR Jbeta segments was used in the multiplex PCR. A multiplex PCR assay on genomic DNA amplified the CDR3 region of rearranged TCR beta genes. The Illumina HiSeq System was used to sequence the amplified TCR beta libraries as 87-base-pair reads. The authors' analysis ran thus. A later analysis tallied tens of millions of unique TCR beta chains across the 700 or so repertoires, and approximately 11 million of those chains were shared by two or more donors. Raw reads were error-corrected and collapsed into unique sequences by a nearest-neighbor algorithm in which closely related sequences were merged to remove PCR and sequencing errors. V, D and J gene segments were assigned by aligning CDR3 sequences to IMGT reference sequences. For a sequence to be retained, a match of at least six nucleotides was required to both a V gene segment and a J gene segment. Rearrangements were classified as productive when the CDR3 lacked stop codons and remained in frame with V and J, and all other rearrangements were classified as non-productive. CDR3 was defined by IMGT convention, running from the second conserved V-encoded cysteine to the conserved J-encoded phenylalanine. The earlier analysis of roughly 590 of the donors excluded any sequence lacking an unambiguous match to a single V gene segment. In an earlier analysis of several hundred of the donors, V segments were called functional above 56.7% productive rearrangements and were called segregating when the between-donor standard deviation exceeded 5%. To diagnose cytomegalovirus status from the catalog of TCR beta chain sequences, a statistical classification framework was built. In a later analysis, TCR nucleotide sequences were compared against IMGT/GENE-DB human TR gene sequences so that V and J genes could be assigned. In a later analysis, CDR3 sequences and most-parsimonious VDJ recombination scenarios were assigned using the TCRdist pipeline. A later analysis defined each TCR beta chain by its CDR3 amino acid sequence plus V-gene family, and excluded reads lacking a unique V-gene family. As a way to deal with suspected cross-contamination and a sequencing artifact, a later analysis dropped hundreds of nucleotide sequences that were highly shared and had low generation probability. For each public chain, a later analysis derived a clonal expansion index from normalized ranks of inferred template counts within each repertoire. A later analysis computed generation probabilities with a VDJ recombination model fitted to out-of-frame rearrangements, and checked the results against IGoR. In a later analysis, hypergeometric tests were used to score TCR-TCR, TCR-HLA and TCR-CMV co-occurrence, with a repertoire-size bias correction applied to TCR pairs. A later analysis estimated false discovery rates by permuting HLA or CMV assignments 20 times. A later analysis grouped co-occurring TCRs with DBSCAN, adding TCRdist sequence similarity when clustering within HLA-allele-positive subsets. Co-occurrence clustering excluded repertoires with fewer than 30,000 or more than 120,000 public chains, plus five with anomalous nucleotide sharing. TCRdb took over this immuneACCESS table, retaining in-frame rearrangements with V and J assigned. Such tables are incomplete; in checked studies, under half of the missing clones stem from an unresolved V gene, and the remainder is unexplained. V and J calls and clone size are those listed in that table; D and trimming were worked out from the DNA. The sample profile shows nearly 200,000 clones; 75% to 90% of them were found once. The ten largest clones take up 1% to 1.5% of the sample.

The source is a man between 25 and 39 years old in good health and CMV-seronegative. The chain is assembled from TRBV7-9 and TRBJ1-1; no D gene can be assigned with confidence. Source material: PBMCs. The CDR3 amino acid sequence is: CSSSPQYTEAFF. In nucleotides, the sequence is TGTTCCAGCAGCCCCCAGTACACTGAAGCTTTCTTT.